These 25 T cell receptor beta chains were sequenced from one sample in a study of T cell responses to AZD1222 COVID-19 vaccine (dated by TCRdb to about 2021). What this sample's time point label stands for: baseline before first vaccination. The library was built by means of the immunoSEQ multiplex PCR assay. TCRdb limited this immuneACCESS table to in-frame rearrangements with V and J called. A share of clones is missing; checked studies link under half to unresolved V genes, and the rest is unexplained. The sample includes 150,000 or so clones, with approximately 90% observed a single time. Around 4.9% of the sample is taken by the ten largest. The source was peripheral blood, collected on day 0 of AZD1222 vaccination. These receptors all stem from an adult in good health.

This chain uses TRBV7-9 with TRBJ2-7; D gene uncertain. Trimming removed 2 bases at V and 3 bases at J, with 5 bases between. Germline V CDR1 and CDR2: SEHNR, FQNEAQ (reference sequence). The CDR3 has 12 amino acids. The CDR3 loop is CASSLSRYEQYF. The DNA of the CDR3 is TGTGCCAGCAGCTTATCTCGCTACGAGCAGTACTTC.

This clone has only a few counts. The chain uses TRBV10-3 and TRBJ2-5; 8 bases are shared with TRBD1. This CDR3 contains 14 residues. V lost 5 bases, J lost 2 bases, and 4 bases stayed unmatched. From germline, CDR1 is ENHRY and CDR2 SYGVKD. For the CDR3, the DNA is TGTGCCATCAGTTCTACAGGGGGTCAAGAGACCCAGTACTTC. The encoded protein is CAISSTGGQETQYF.

The chain uses TRBV5-1 and TRBJ1-2; no clear D gene. The CDR3 totals 15 residues. The germline V and J ends were trimmed by 0 bases and 4 bases, with 13 bases remaining between them. Germline loops: CDR1 SGHRS, CDR2 YFSETQ. CDR3 residues: CASSLALQSRYGYTF. DNA of the CDR3: TGCGCCAGCAGCTTGGCCTTACAGAGTCGCTATGGCTACACCTTC.

DNA of the CDR3: TGTGCCAGCAGCTCCCGGGGAAGCGTCTCAACCTACGAGCAGTACTTC. The encoded protein is CASSSRGSVSTYEQYF. V usage is TRBV7-2 and J usage is TRBJ2-7; tentative D call: TRBD2 (5 bases). V was pared by 4 bases and J by 2 bases, with 18 bases between. CDR1 is SGHTA, CDR2 FQGNSA, per germline. CDR3 length: 16 amino acids.

The rearrangement uses TRBV6-5 and TRBJ2-7; no reliable D call. Germline V CDR1 and CDR2: MNHEY, SVGAGI. V lost 6 bases, J lost 6 bases, and 12 bases lay in between. The CDR3 contains 12 residues. DNA for the CDR3: TGTGCCAGCAGACGAGATGGACCCGAGCAGTACTTC. Protein product: CASRRDGPEQYF.

The chain couples TRBV13 to TRBJ1-1; 7 nucleotides agree with TRBD1. The CDR3 sequence is 14 residues long. Germline lookup yields CDR1 PRHDT and CDR2 FYEKMQ (reference sequence). The V and J ends lost 4 bases and 1 base, in that order; junction bases with no gene match: 3. The CDR3 DNA sequence: TGTGCCAGCAGCTCGACAGGGTGGAACACTGAAGCTTTCTTT. Amino acid sequence: CASSSTGWNTEAFF.

About this clone itself: Germline and junction disagree at one end, which may indicate a read error. The V call is TRBV6-5, the J call TRBJ1-4; D remains ambiguous. Per germline, CDR1 MNHEY and CDR2 SVGAGI. The CDR3 is 14 residues long. DNA of the CDR3: TGTGCCAGCAGTTACGAACGGCAGGCCCAGTATCTGTCTTTT. As protein: CASSYERQAQYLSF.

The V gene is TRBV7-8, the J gene TRBJ2-3; 9 bases map to TRBD2. Trimming removed 5 bases from V and 4 bases from J; junction bases left unmatched: 4. Per the germline V gene, CDR1 is SGHVS and CDR2 is FQNEAQ. The CDR3 length is 14 residues. CDR3 residues: CASSRSGRSDTQYF. CDR3 in DNA: TGTGCCAGCAGCCGTAGCGGGAGATCAGATACGCAGTATTTT.

This sequence joins TRBV28 and TRBJ2-4; TRBD2 matches 15 bases. The J segment lost 0 bases and the V segment lost 2 bases, leaving 14 bases of the junction unmatched. CDR3 length: 22 amino acids. The V gene's germline CDR1 is MDHEN and CDR2 SYDVKM. The CDR3 region has the DNA TGTGCCAGCAGTTTACTCCCTGGGACTAGCGGGAGGCCGCTCCTAGCCAAAAACATTCAGTACTTC. It encodes CASSLLPGTSGRPLLAKNIQYF.

The CDR3 bases are TGTGCCAGCAGCTTAGAGGGGCTAGCGGGAGTAGGTGAGCAGTTCTTC. The encoded protein is CASSLEGLAGVGEQFF. V is TRBV7-9 and J is TRBJ2-1; 10 bases are shared with TRBD2. V gave up 1 base and J gave up 9 bases; unmatched junction bases: 9. This CDR3 region has 16 residues. Germline V lookup: CDR1 SEHNR, CDR2 FQNEAQ (reference sequence).

The CDR3 bases are TGTGCCAGCAGAACGGGGGACGGGGAAAAACTGTTTTTT. This sequence encodes CASRTGDGEKLFF. The chain employs TRBV18 and TRBJ1-4, with D possibly TRBD1 on 5 matching bases. The V gene lost 8 bases and the J gene lost 8 bases, with 15 bases spanning the gap. The CDR3 consists of 13 residues. Germline V lookup: CDR1 KGHSH, CDR2 LQKENI.

The table lists this clone with a count of one. V and J are TRBV7-8 and TRBJ2-3; D gene ambiguous. Germline CDR1 and CDR2: SGHVS and FQNEAQ. V gave up 3 bases and J gave up 1 base, with 11 bases separating them. The CDR3 extends over 15 amino acids. The CDR3 loop reads CASSFRRARTDTQYF. In nucleotides, the CDR3 is TGTGCCAGCAGCTTCCGTCGGGCACGCACAGATACGCAGTATTTT.

V is TRBV7-3 and J is TRBJ2-7; 13 nucleotides match TRBD2. The germline CDR1 and CDR2 sequences are SGHTA and FQGTGA. The V gene end was trimmed by 7 bases and the J gene end by 5 bases; junction bases not matched to a gene: 8. There are 15 residues in the CDR3. CDR3 sequence: CASIRTSGSIDEQYF. DNA for the CDR3: TGTGCCAGCATACGGACTAGCGGGAGTATCGACGAGCAGTACTTC.

In this sample, this clone turned up once. Other DNA sequences in the sample encode the same CDR3. This chain connects TRBV18 to TRBJ2-3; D gene unclear. Trimming took 3 bases from V and 0 from J, leaving 1 base between them. The CDR3 has 12 residues. CDR1 is KGHSH, CDR2 LQKENI, per germline. CDR3 sequence (DNA): TGTGCCAGCTCACCTAGCACAGATACGCAGTATTTT. Its protein is CASSPSTDTQYF.

This chain connects TRBV27 to TRBJ2-5, with TRBD2 identical over 11 bases. This CDR3 comprises 20 residues. V was pared by 2 bases and J by 4 bases, with 18 bases of the junction left unmatched. Germline CDR1 is MNHEY and CDR2 is SMNVEV (reference sequence). The CDR3 nucleotides read TGTGCCAGCAGTTTACGCCCCCCAATCTTAGCGGGAGGGCTCGGAGAGACCCAGTACTTC. Protein sequence: CASSLRPPILAGGLGETQYF.

The rearrangement links TRBV18 to TRBJ2-6, with a tentative D call TRBD1 (6 bases). The CDR3 is made up of 15 amino acids. V was trimmed by 5 bases and J by 1 base, leaving 9 bases between them. The V gene's germline CDR1 is KGHSH and CDR2 LQKENI. CDR3 residues: CASSIQGSGANVLTF. In DNA, the CDR3 is TGTGCCAGCTCAATACAGGGTTCTGGGGCCAACGTCCTGACTTTC.

The chain carries TRBV4-1 and TRBJ1-1; D call uncertain. Germline CDR1 and CDR2: MGHRA and YSYEKL. The V end was cut by 0 bases, the J end by 1 base, with 9 bases between. This CDR3 is 15 amino acids long. The CDR3 nucleotides are TGCGCCAGCAGCCAAGACCCAGTCCCGAACACTGAAGCTTTCTTT. This encodes CASSQDPVPNTEAFF.

The V and J genes are TRBV6-2 or TRBV6-3 and TRBJ2-3; D not certain. V lost 0 bases to trimming and J lost 5 bases, with 18 bases between them. This CDR3 has 17 amino acids. CDR1 and CDR2 (germline): MNHEY, SVGEGT. The CDR3 nucleotides read TGTGCCAGCAGTTACTCGCCCATCGAGAGAGGAAAAGATACGCAGTATTTT. This sequence encodes CASSYSPIERGKDTQYF.

The chain recombines TRBV11-2 with TRBJ1-6; TRBD1 aligns across 7 bases. In germline, CDR1 is SGHAT, CDR2 FQNNGV. CDR3 size: 14 residues. The trim removed 5 bases at V and 7 bases at J, leaving 5 bases unmatched. CDR3 sequence (DNA): TGTGCCAGCAGCGCCACAGGGGAGAATTCACCCCTCCACTTT. It yields the protein CASSATGENSPLHF.

CDR3 region: CASRAGGVAGNTIYF. The CDR3 nucleotides are TGTGCCAGCAGAGCGGGGGGAGTTGCTGGAAACACCATATATTTT. This chain joins TRBV28 and TRBJ1-3; tentative D call: TRBD1 (5 bases). This CDR3 is built from 15 residues. Per germline, CDR1 MDHEN and CDR2 SYDVKM. V was cut by 6 bases and J by 2 bases, with 14 bases left in between. Combining the CDR3 with reference TRBV28 and TRBJ1-3 gives the whole variable domain DVKVTQSSRYLVKRTGEKVFLECVQDMDHENMFWYRQDPGLGLRLIYFSYDVKMKEKGDIPEGYSVSREKKERFSLILESASTNQTSMYLCASRAGGVAGNTIYFGEGSWLTVV.

The V call is TRBV4-1, the J call TRBJ2-7; a possible D gene is TRBD2 (6 bases). The CDR3 totals 16 residues. Germline V gives CDR1 MGHRA, CDR2 YSYEKL. The V and J ends lost 2 bases and 6 bases respectively, with 20 bases between them. CDR3 region: CASSQQVFAGLGEQYF. The CDR3 DNA is TGCGCCAGCAGCCAACAGGTCTTTGCGGGACTGGGCGAGCAGTACTTC.

The chain combines TRBV4-1 with TRBJ1-2, with no clear D. CDR3 length: 16 residues. Trimming cost V 3 bases and J 4 bases, with 18 bases left between them. CDR1 MGHRA and CDR2 YSYEKL come from the germline V gene. This CDR3 is CASSQGGGSLSYGYTF. The CDR3 DNA reads TGCGCCAGCAGCCAGGGCGGAGGTAGTCTCTCCTATGGCTACACCTTC.

The chain joins TRBV21-1 to TRBJ2-1. TRBV21-1 counts as a pseudogene. The CDR3 covers 19 residues. The CDR3 spells CASSKAHLARSLSYNEQFF. The CDR3 DNA is TGTGCCAGCAGCAAAGCGCACTTAGCCAGGAGTCTCTCCTACAATGAGCAGTTCTTC.

V and J are TRBV4-3 and TRBJ2-7; possibly TRBD1 or TRBD2 for D (6 bases each). V dropped 4 bases and J dropped 6 bases, with 19 bases sitting between them. From germline, CDR1 is LGHNA and CDR2 YSLEER. This CDR3 is built from 15 residues. The CDR3 loop reads CASSLSSTGGLEQYF. CDR3 DNA: TGCGCCAGCAGCCTCAGTTCGACTGGGGGGCTCGAGCAGTACTTC.

The J gene is TRBJ1-2, the V gene TRBV6-5; TRBD1 aligns across 7 bases. This CDR3 is 15 amino acids long. The germline gives CDR1 MNHEY, CDR2 SVGAGI. V was clipped by 2 bases and J by 8 bases; unmatched bases: 11. CDR3 sequence reads: CASSYDGTVVGGYTF. CDR3 nucleotide sequence: TGTGCCAGCAGTTACGACGGGACAGTGGTGGGAGGCTACACCTTC.